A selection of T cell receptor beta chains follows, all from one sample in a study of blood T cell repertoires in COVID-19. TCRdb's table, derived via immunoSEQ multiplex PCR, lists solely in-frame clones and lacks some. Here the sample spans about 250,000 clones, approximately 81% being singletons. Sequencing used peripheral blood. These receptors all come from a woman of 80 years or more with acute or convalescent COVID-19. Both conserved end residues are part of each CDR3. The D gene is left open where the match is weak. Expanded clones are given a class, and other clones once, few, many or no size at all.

TGTGCCAGCAGCTTAAGTCCCGGACTCTCCTACGAGCAGTACTTC	CASSLSPGLSYEQYF	few	TRBV7-9	-	TRBJ2-7
TGTGCCAGCAGTGAAGCCGAAACCAGTGAAGCTTTCTTT	CASSEAETSEAFF	-	TRBV2	-	TRBJ1-1
TGTGCCAGCAGCCAAGTTCCCGGGGCAGATACGCAGTATTTT	CASSQVPGADTQYF	-	TRBV3-1/TRBV3-2	-	TRBJ2-3
TGTGCCAGTAGAGCTCGGGAGGGGAAGTATAATTCACCCCTCCACTTT	CASRAREGKYNSPLHF	-	TRBV19	-	TRBJ1-6
TGTGCCAGCAGCTTAGGGACTAGCGGGAGCAGGGGCGAGCAGTACTTC	CASSLGTSGSRGEQYF	-	TRBV7-2	TRBD2	TRBJ2-7
TGTGCCAGCAGTTTCCCAGGACAGGGGGCGTGGGGCTACACCTTC	CASSFPGQGAWGYTF	-	TRBV28	TRBD1	TRBJ1-2
TGTGCCACCAGCAATATAGGGGGTAATGAAAAACTGTTTTTT	CATSNIGGNEKLFF	-	TRBV15	-	TRBJ1-4
TGTGCCAGCAGCTTCGGGACAAGGGCTTACGAGCAGTACTTC	CASSFGTRAYEQYF	few	TRBV7-9	-	TRBJ2-7
TGTGCCAGCAACCCCATTTCGGGGGACACCGGGGAGCTGTTTTTT	CASNPISGDTGELFF	-	TRBV7-9	-	TRBJ2-2
TGTGCCAGCAGCTCGGCCGGAGACTTTTGGGGGGATGTAAATTCACCCCTCCACTTT	CASSSAGDFWGDVNSPLHF	-	TRBV5-6	-	TRBJ1-6
TGTGCCAGCAGCCCGTCCGCTGGCGGGGGGAGATTCGAGACCCAGTACTTC	CASSPSAGGGRFETQYF	-	TRBV3-1/TRBV3-2	TRBD2	TRBJ2-5
TGTGCCAGCAGCTTAGGACTAGCGGGGACCTACGAGCAGTACTTC	CASSLGLAGTYEQYF	-	TRBV7-2	TRBD2	TRBJ2-7
TGTGCCAGCAGCGTATCCAGGGGGCCTTCAGATACGCAGTATTTT	CASSVSRGPSDTQYF	-	TRBV9	TRBD1	TRBJ2-3
TGTGCCAGCAGCTCCCCGGGGAGGGGGTACAATGAGCAGTTCTTC	CASSSPGRGYNEQFF	-	TRBV7-9	-	TRBJ2-1
TGTGCCAGCAGTTACGGACAGGTGGGGGAAAAACTGTTTTTT	CASSYGQVGEKLFF	few	TRBV6-6	TRBD1	TRBJ1-4
TGTGCCAGTAGCCCGGGACACAATAGCCGCGAGCAGTACTTC	CASSPGHNSREQYF	-	TRBV19	-	TRBJ2-7
TGTGCCAGCAGACGAGGGGGCTATAATTCACCCCTCCACTTT	CASRRGGYNSPLHF	-	TRBV28	-	TRBJ1-6
TGTGCCAGCAGCCAAGAGGCTGGGGGGGAGCAGTACTTC	CASSQEAGGEQYF	-	TRBV3-1/TRBV3-2	-	TRBJ2-7
TGTGCCAGCAGCCAGATTGGGGGCGCGAGCAATCAGCCCCAGCATTTT	CASSQIGGASNQPQHF	-	TRBV28	-	TRBJ1-5
TGTGCCTGGAACTCCGACAGGTCCTCTTACGAGCAGTACTTC	CAWNSDRSSYEQYF	-	TRBV30	-	TRBJ2-7
TGTGCCAGCAGCTTAGAAAGGGGCGCTGAAGCTTTCTTT	CASSLERGAEAFF	-	TRBV7-9	-	TRBJ1-1
TGTGCCAGCAGCTTAGTGGGTAGCGGAGCCAAAAACATTCAGTACTTC	CASSLVGSGAKNIQYF	-	TRBV7-2	-	TRBJ2-4
TGTGCCAGCACCTATGCTCCGGAGGATGGCTACACCTTC	CASTYAPEDGYTF	-	TRBV6-6	-	TRBJ1-2
TGTGCCACCAGTGATCCTGGGGGCCCAGCGAATGAGCAGTTCTTC	CATSDPGGPANEQFF	-	TRBV24-1	-	TRBJ2-1
TGTGCCAGTAGTATAGATAGGACACCTTTTATGAACACTGAAGCTTTCTTT	CASSIDRTPFMNTEAFF	-	TRBV19	-	TRBJ1-1
TGCGCCAGCAGCTTGGAGCGGGGTAAAAATGAAAAACTGTTTTTT	CASSLERGKNEKLFF	-	TRBV5-1	-	TRBJ1-4
TGTGCCAGTACCCTGGGACAGAACACCGGGGAGCTGTTTTTT	CASTLGQNTGELFF	-	TRBV19	-	TRBJ2-2
TGTGCCAGCAGCCGGACTAGTCTCAATGAGCAGTTCTTC	CASSRTSLNEQFF	-	TRBV7-3	TRBD2	TRBJ2-1
TGTGCCAGCAGCCAAGGTCACAGCGGTGGGGAGCTGTTTTTT	CASSQGHSGGELFF	-	TRBV3-1/TRBV3-2	-	TRBJ2-2
TGTGCCAGCTCTCGGGATGAATATGAAAAACTGTTTTTT	CASSRDEYEKLFF	few	TRBV6-5	-	TRBJ1-4
TGTGCCAGCAGCCAAGATTCGCGGGGGGTGATAGCGCAGTATTTT	CASSQDSRGVIAQYF	-	TRBV3-1/TRBV3-2	TRBD2	TRBJ2-3
TGTGCCAGCAGCCTCCTAGCGGGGGGTTACAATGAGCAGTTCTTC	CASSLLAGGYNEQFF	-	TRBV2	TRBD2	TRBJ2-1
TGTGCCAGCAGTCAACGACTAGCGGGAGCCCCGGGGGACGAGCAGTACTTC	CASSQRLAGAPGDEQYF	-	TRBV28	TRBD2	TRBJ2-7
TGTGCCATCAGGATGGGGGGTACCGGGGAGCTGTTTTTT	CAIRMGGTGELFF	-	TRBV10-3	-	TRBJ2-2
TGTGCCAGCAGTTTATCTTCGGGGTTTTATCAGCCCCAGCATTTT	CASSLSSGFYQPQHF	-	TRBV28	-	TRBJ1-5
TGTGCTAGTGGGGGACAGGGTTCTTCACCCCTCCACTTT	CASGGQGSSPLHF	-	TRBV12-5	TRBD1	TRBJ1-6
TGCGCCAGCAGCCCTGGACAGGGCTTTATGAACACTGAAGCTTTCTTT	CASSPGQGFMNTEAFF	-	TRBV5-1	TRBD1	TRBJ1-1
TGCGCCAGCAGCTTGGAAGCGGAAAACACCGGGGAGCTGTTTTTT	CASSLEAENTGELFF	-	TRBV5-1	-	TRBJ2-2
TGTGCCAGTAGGCTGACAGGGGCTTATGGCTACACCTTC	CASRLTGAYGYTF	-	TRBV19	TRBD1	TRBJ1-2
TGTGCCAGCAGCTTGGGACTAGCGGAGAGAGCCGGGGAGCTGTTTTTT	CASSLGLAERAGELFF	once	TRBV5-4	TRBD2	TRBJ2-2
TGTGCCAGCTCACCGTCCCTTAGCACAGATACGCAGTATTTT	CASSPSLSTDTQYF	few	TRBV18	-	TRBJ2-3
TGCGCCAGCAGTGACGCAGGGGCCTACGAGCAGTACTTC	CASSDAGAYEQYF	-	TRBV10-2	-	TRBJ2-7
TGCGCCAGCAGCCTCCAGCGGGGGGGCGCCCTTCAAGAGACCCAGTACTTC	CASSLQRGGALQETQYF	-	TRBV5-1	TRBD2	TRBJ2-5
TGTGCCAGCAGCTTAGAGATCGCAGGGCTGCAAGGCTACACCTTC	CASSLEIAGLQGYTF	-	TRBV7-8	-	TRBJ1-2
TGCGCCAGCAGTGCCCCGGGACAACGATATGGCTACACCTTC	CASSAPGQRYGYTF	-	TRBV5-1	-	TRBJ1-2
TGTGCCAGCAGCTCCCGATCTCTTCGGGTCTACGAGCAGTACTTC	CASSSRSLRVYEQYF	-	TRBV7-2	-	TRBJ2-7
TGTGCCAGCAGCCCCGGGACAGAGCCCTACGAGCAGTACTTC	CASSPGTEPYEQYF	-	TRBV5-4	TRBD1	TRBJ2-7
TGTGCCAGCAGCTTAGTCACGCAGGGGGCCGGGGAGCTGTTTTTT	CASSLVTQGAGELFF	-	TRBV7-8	TRBD1	TRBJ2-2
TGTGCCAGCAGCACCAACCCGACAGGGGGAAGGAATGGCTACACCTTC	CASSTNPTGGRNGYTF	-	TRBV5-6	TRBD1	TRBJ1-2
TGTGCCTGGACTCCACCGGGACTAGCGGGGGCTCTTTCTGGCTCCTACAATGAGCAGTTCTTC	CAWTPPGLAGALSGSYNEQFF	-	TRBV30	TRBD2	TRBJ2-1
TGTGCCAGCTCGTCCGGACAGGGCGGTATACAAGAGACCCAGTACTTC	CASSSGQGGIQETQYF	-	TRBV18	TRBD1	TRBJ2-5
TGTGCCATCAGTGAGTCGGGGGGGGACGGAGAAAAACTGTTTTTT	CAISESGGDGEKLFF	many	TRBV10-3	-	TRBJ1-4
TGTGCCAGCAGCCTGAAGGGGGATGTGCAGCCCCAGCATTTT	CASSLKGDVQPQHF	-	TRBV7-9	-	TRBJ1-5
TGTGCCAGCAGCCAAGCAACGGGAGGGGCGTCAGAGACCCAGTACTTC	CASSQATGGASETQYF	-	TRBV3-1/TRBV3-2	TRBD2	TRBJ2-5
TGTGCCAGCAGCTCCCCTTCATCGGGGGGGACAGATACGCAGTATTTT	CASSSPSSGGTDTQYF	-	TRBV7-2	TRBD2	TRBJ2-3
TGTGCCAGCAGGACAGACCCGGGTAATCAGCCCCAGCATTTT	CASRTDPGNQPQHF	-	TRBV28	-	TRBJ1-5
TGTGCCAGTAGTCCCCAAGGGGTGGGGCAGCCCCAGCATTTT	CASSPQGVGQPQHF	-	TRBV19	-	TRBJ1-5
TGTGCCAGCAGCCCCGGGACTCCAGGTGGGGCTTACGAGCAGTACTTC	CASSPGTPGGAYEQYF	-	TRBV7-2	-	TRBJ2-7
TGTGCCGCCCAGGGGGGCGAGAGAGTAAATGAAAAACTGTTTTTT	CAAQGGERVNEKLFF	-	TRBV19	TRBD1	TRBJ1-4